The rows below give T cell receptor beta chains drawn from one sample of a study of cytomegalovirus exposure and HLA in healthy donors. Only in-frame clones appear in the TCRdb table, and some are missing; sequencing was by immunoSEQ multiplex PCR. The table has about 96,000 clones, about four fifths seen once. Sequenced material: PBMCs. These receptors were obtained from a woman between 65 and 79 years old in good health and CMV-seropositive. CDR3s include the opening cysteine and the closing phenylalanine or tryptophan. Each record gives: D gene, V gene, clone size, J gene, CDR3 protein, CDR3 DNA. The D gene is left open where the match is weak. A row's size may be missing; if present it is once, few, many or a size class.

D gene: .; V gene: TRBV5-5; clone size: .; J gene: TRBJ2-7; CDR3 protein: CASRDAGSYEQYF; CDR3 DNA: TGTGCCAGCAGGGACGCGGGATCCTACGAGCAGTACTTC
D gene: TRBD1; V gene: TRBV2; clone size: .; J gene: TRBJ1-1; CDR3 protein: CASSIYRGATEAFF; CDR3 DNA: TGTGCCAGCAGTATCTACAGGGGGGCCACTGAAGCTTTCTTT
D gene: .; V gene: TRBV4-3; clone size: .; J gene: TRBJ1-2; CDR3 protein: CASSQERLTNYGYTF; CDR3 DNA: TGCGCCAGCAGCCAAGAGCGGCTAACTAACTATGGCTACACCTTC
D gene: .; V gene: TRBV5-6; clone size: .; J gene: TRBJ1-5; CDR3 protein: CASSLQGPGGNQPQHF; CDR3 DNA: TGTGCCAGCAGCTTGCAGGGTCCAGGGGGCAATCAGCCCCAGCATTTT
D gene: .; V gene: TRBV7-3; clone size: .; J gene: TRBJ2-5; CDR3 protein: CASSGQIQETQYF; CDR3 DNA: TGTGCCAGCAGCGGGCAAATCCAAGAGACCCAGTACTTC
D gene: .; V gene: TRBV5-1; clone size: .; J gene: TRBJ1-2; CDR3 protein: CASSLDNKREKDYGYTF; CDR3 DNA: TGCGCCAGCAGCTTGGATAACAAAAGGGAGAAAGACTATGGCTACACCTTC
D gene: .; V gene: TRBV27; clone size: .; J gene: TRBJ2-7; CDR3 protein: CASRRQGRNPPYEQYF; CDR3 DNA: TGTGCCAGCAGACGCCAGGGGCGAAACCCTCCCTACGAGCAGTACTTC
D gene: TRBD1; V gene: TRBV28; clone size: .; J gene: TRBJ1-5; CDR3 protein: CASSFLQGEGDQPQHF; CDR3 DNA: TGTGCCAGCAGTTTCCTACAGGGGGAAGGCGATCAGCCCCAGCATTTT
D gene: TRBD2; V gene: TRBV28; clone size: few; J gene: TRBJ2-3; CDR3 protein: CASLAGGSDTQYF; CDR3 DNA: TGTGCCAGCCTAGCGGGGGGCTCAGATACGCAGTATTTT
D gene: .; V gene: TRBV27; clone size: .; J gene: TRBJ2-3; CDR3 protein: CASSLGGPRRTDTQYF; CDR3 DNA: TGTGCCAGCAGTTTAGGCGGCCCGAGACGCACAGATACGCAGTATTTT
D gene: .; V gene: TRBV2; clone size: .; J gene: TRBJ2-3; CDR3 protein: CASNERTLSTDTQYF; CDR3 DNA: TGTGCCAGCAATGAACGGACACTTAGCACAGATACGCAGTATTTT
D gene: .; V gene: TRBV9; clone size: .; J gene: TRBJ2-5; CDR3 protein: CASSVIPTGGETQYF; CDR3 DNA: TGTGCCAGCAGCGTAATCCCGACAGGTGGAGAGACCCAGTACTTC
D gene: .; V gene: TRBV4-3; clone size: .; J gene: TRBJ2-3; CDR3 protein: CASSQGAGTDTQYF; CDR3 DNA: TGCGCCAGCAGCCAGGGGGCCGGGACAGATACGCAGTATTTT
D gene: .; V gene: TRBV11-3; clone size: once; J gene: TRBJ2-2; CDR3 protein: CASSFTDTGELFF; CDR3 DNA: TGTGCCAGCAGCTTTACTGACACCGGGGAGCTGTTTTTT
D gene: TRBD1; V gene: TRBV4-1; clone size: .; J gene: TRBJ1-2; CDR3 protein: CASSQDRGQGLYGYTF; CDR3 DNA: TGCGCCAGCAGCCAAGATCGGGGACAGGGGCTCTATGGCTACACCTTC
D gene: TRBD1; V gene: TRBV30; clone size: .; J gene: TRBJ2-2; CDR3 protein: CAWTQTGGTGELFF; CDR3 DNA: TGTGCCTGGACCCAGACAGGGGGCACCGGGGAGCTGTTTTTT
D gene: .; V gene: TRBV18; clone size: .; J gene: TRBJ1-2; CDR3 protein: CASSPPYRDFGYTF; CDR3 DNA: TGTGCCAGCTCACCCCCATACAGGGATTTCGGCTACACCTTC
D gene: TRBD2; V gene: TRBV5-1; clone size: .; J gene: TRBJ2-1; CDR3 protein: CASSLGSSGGNEQFF; CDR3 DNA: TGCGCCAGCAGCTTGGGGTCTAGCGGGGGGAATGAGCAGTTCTTC
D gene: .; V gene: TRBV19; clone size: .; J gene: TRBJ2-5; CDR3 protein: CASSIGQGLAQETQYF; CDR3 DNA: TGTGCCAGTAGTATCGGGCAGGGGCTCGCCCAAGAGACCCAGTACTTC
D gene: TRBD2; V gene: TRBV5-5; clone size: once; J gene: TRBJ2-1; CDR3 protein: CASSRTSGTVNEQFF; CDR3 DNA: TGTGCCAGCAGCCGGACTAGCGGGACCGTCAATGAGCAGTTCTTC
D gene: .; V gene: TRBV7-9; clone size: once; J gene: TRBJ1-4; CDR3 protein: CASSLRSREFEKLFF; CDR3 DNA: TGTGCCAGCAGCTTACGGAGCAGGGAATTTGAAAAACTGTTTTTT
D gene: .; V gene: TRBV10-3; clone size: .; J gene: TRBJ2-3; CDR3 protein: CAIGYTEVRDTQYF; CDR3 DNA: TGTGCCATCGGCTACACCGAGGTCCGAGATACGCAGTATTTT
D gene: TRBD2; V gene: TRBV19; clone size: .; J gene: TRBJ2-5; CDR3 protein: CASSIFGGGKKETQYF; CDR3 DNA: TGTGCCAGTAGTATTTTCGGGGGGGGCAAGAAAGAGACCCAGTACTTC
D gene: .; V gene: TRBV6-6; clone size: .; J gene: TRBJ2-3; CDR3 protein: CASSYSGWDTQYF; CDR3 DNA: TGTGCCAGCAGTTACTCCGGGTGGGATACGCAGTATTTT
D gene: TRBD1; V gene: TRBV30; clone size: .; J gene: TRBJ2-4; CDR3 protein: CAFSPGTGGFLAKNIQYF; CDR3 DNA: TGTGCCTTTAGCCCCGGGACAGGGGGATTCTTAGCCAAAAACATTCAGTACTTC
D gene: TRBD1; V gene: TRBV4-1; clone size: .; J gene: TRBJ1-4; CDR3 protein: CASSFGQATNEKLFF; CDR3 DNA: TGCGCCAGCAGCTTCGGACAGGCAACTAATGAAAAACTGTTTTTT
D gene: .; V gene: TRBV6-5; clone size: .; J gene: TRBJ2-3; CDR3 protein: CASSLQFSLSTDTQYF; CDR3 DNA: TGTGCCAGCAGTTTACAGTTTTCCCTTAGCACAGATACGCAGTATTTT
D gene: .; V gene: TRBV19; clone size: .; J gene: TRBJ2-1; CDR3 protein: CASSNLWRLVDNEQFF; CDR3 DNA: TGTGCCAGTAGTAACCTATGGAGACTAGTTGACAATGAGCAGTTCTTC
D gene: .; V gene: TRBV10-3; clone size: .; J gene: TRBJ2-2; CDR3 protein: CAITPKSGSGELFF; CDR3 DNA: TGTGCCATCACCCCAAAATCGGGTTCCGGGGAGCTGTTTTTT
D gene: TRBD2; V gene: TRBV4-1; clone size: .; J gene: TRBJ2-1; CDR3 protein: CASSPTPHAGGRNEQFF; CDR3 DNA: TGCGCCAGCAGCCCCACGCCCCATGCGGGAGGCCGCAATGAGCAGTTCTTC
D gene: .; V gene: TRBV15; clone size: .; J gene: TRBJ1-1; CDR3 protein: CATRGGPPEAFF; CDR3 DNA: TGTGCCACCAGGGGAGGACCACCTGAAGCTTTCTTT
D gene: .; V gene: TRBV29-1; clone size: .; J gene: TRBJ2-1; CDR3 protein: CSVEGMGEGDAYNEQFF; CDR3 DNA: TGCAGCGTTGAAGGGATGGGGGAGGGGGACGCCTACAATGAGCAGTTCTTC
D gene: TRBD1; V gene: TRBV5-1; clone size: .; J gene: TRBJ1-3; CDR3 protein: CASSFRGQGSGNTIYF; CDR3 DNA: TGCGCCAGCAGCTTTCGAGGACAGGGCTCTGGAAACACCATATATTTT
D gene: .; V gene: TRBV2; clone size: .; J gene: TRBJ1-5; CDR3 protein: CASRNSNQPQHF; CDR3 DNA: TGTGCCAGCAGAAACAGTAATCAGCCCCAGCATTTT
D gene: .; V gene: TRBV9; clone size: few; J gene: TRBJ2-2; CDR3 protein: CASSPEGAGRTGTGELFF; CDR3 DNA: TGTGCCAGCAGCCCAGAGGGCGCGGGGAGAACCGGGACCGGGGAGCTGTTTTTT
D gene: .; V gene: TRBV4-1; clone size: .; J gene: TRBJ2-7; CDR3 protein: CASSQTRGPYEQYF; CDR3 DNA: TGCGCCAGCAGCCAGACCAGGGGACCCTACGAGCAGTACTTC
D gene: TRBD2; V gene: TRBV11-3; clone size: .; J gene: TRBJ2-1; CDR3 protein: CASSLGTSGYNEQFF; CDR3 DNA: TGTGCCAGCAGTCTGGGGACTAGCGGCTACAATGAGCAGTTCTTC
D gene: TRBD2; V gene: TRBV11-3; clone size: .; J gene: TRBJ2-2; CDR3 protein: CASSPQAGGQVGELFF; CDR3 DNA: TGTGCCAGCAGCCCCCAAGCGGGAGGGCAGGTCGGGGAGCTGTTTTTT